The T cell receptor beta chain described here comes from a study of beta chain features in type 1 diabetes. This clone has more than one count but fewer than ten. Researchers reported sorting CD4+ naive, central memory, regulatory and stem cell-like memory cells via CD45RO/CCR7/CD25/CD127/CD95/CD27. Expressed TCRB transcripts were sequenced because the isolated RNA had all been reverse transcribed beforehand. For naive, central memory and regulatory T cell samples, reads averaged roughly 3.7 million. Repertoires were generated with immunoSEQ multiplex PCR, while TCRdb's copy carries only in-frame clones and drops some. The sample holds about 140,000 clones, roughly 10% seen once. CDR1 is SGHDT, CDR2 YYEEEE, per germline. V shed 4 bases and J 3 bases; nucleotides not matched to a gene: 6. The length of the CDR3 is 15 residues.

The clonotype was recovered from a woman aged 40-49 years in good health. The specimen was central memory CD4+ T cells from blood. The V call is TRBV5-6, the J call TRBJ2-1, with TRBD1 identical over 8 bases. The CDR3, as DNA: TGTGCCAGCAGCCTGGGACAGGCTTACTACAATGAGCAGTTCTTC. Translation: CASSLGQAYYNEQFF.